A selection of T cell receptor beta chains follows, all from one sample in a study of CD8+ T cells in alopecia areata. Measured with immunoSEQ multiplex PCR; TCRdb has only the in-frame clones, and not every one. The sample includes approximately 98,000 clones, approximately 59% of them seen just once. The sample was CD8+ T cells sorted from blood. These receptor sequences come from a human donor in good health. The CDR3 runs from the conserved cysteine through the conserved F or W. Fields, in order: CDR3 protein, CDR3 DNA, D gene, J gene, CDR3 length, clone size, V gene. D genes are given only for firm matches. Clone size is not always given. Where it is, it says once, few, many or a class for expanded clones.

CASSLFSVGGQDNIQYF,TGTGCCAGCAGCTTATTCTCTGTCGGTGGCCAGGACAACATTCAGTACTTC,NA,TRBJ2-4,17,NA,TRBV7-8
CASSLVGAGAYEQYF,TGTGCCAGCAGCTTAGTAGGGGCAGGAGCCTACGAGCAGTACTTC,NA,TRBJ2-7,15,once,TRBV13
CASSVGEEDTQYF,TGTGCCAGCAGTGTTGGGGAGGAAGATACGCAGTATTTT,NA,TRBJ2-3,13,NA,TRBV2
CASSAIVLAGDNEQFF,TGTGCCAGCAGCGCCATCGTCCTAGCGGGGGACAATGAGCAGTTCTTC,TRBD2,TRBJ2-1,16,NA,TRBV7-9
CASWDRTRNEQFF,TGTGCCAGCTGGGACAGGACGCGCAATGAGCAGTTCTTC,TRBD1,TRBJ2-1,13,NA,TRBV2
CASSGGYVNTGELFF,TGTGCCAGCAGCGGGGGCTATGTAAACACCGGGGAGCTGTTTTTT,NA,TRBJ2-2,15,NA,TRBV2
CSVSENEQFF,TGCAGCGTTAGTGAAAATGAGCAGTTCTTC,NA,TRBJ2-1,10,NA,TRBV29-1
CASSPGQGAHEQYF,TGTGCCAGCAGTCCGGGACAGGGGGCCCACGAGCAGTACTTC,TRBD1,TRBJ2-7,14,few,TRBV28
CASSALAGGLTDTQYF,TGTGCCAGCAGTGCACTAGCGGGGGGGTTAACAGATACGCAGTATTTT,TRBD2,TRBJ2-3,16,NA,TRBV6-1
CASRVTSGGADEQYF,TGTGCCAGCAGGGTCACTAGCGGGGGGGCCGACGAGCAGTACTTC,TRBD2,TRBJ2-7,15,NA,TRBV27
CASSFPLLAGGDFRQFF,TGTGCCAGCAGTTTTCCTCTACTAGCGGGGGGCGATTTTAGGCAGTTCTTC,TRBD2,TRBJ2-1,17,NA,TRBV28
CASSSYGTTAVSEQYF,TGTGCCAGCAGCAGCTACGGGACCACCGCGGTATCCGAGCAGTACTTC,NA,TRBJ2-7,16,few,TRBV14
CATSSGTRDNSYEQYF,TGTGCCACCAGCAGTGGAACCCGGGACAACTCCTACGAGCAGTACTTC,NA,TRBJ2-7,16,few,TRBV15
CASSTVAADRGLYEQYF,TGTGCCAGTAGTACGGTCGCAGCGGACAGGGGGCTCTACGAGCAGTACTTC,TRBD1,TRBJ2-7,17,NA,TRBV19
CATSRDYSLAETQYF,TGTGCCACCAGCAGAGATTATTCCCTAGCAGAGACCCAGTACTTC,NA,TRBJ2-5,15,NA,TRBV15
CASSPTSGGHNEQFF,TGTGCCAGTAGCCCGACTAGCGGGGGGCACAATGAGCAGTTCTTC,TRBD2,TRBJ2-1,15,NA,TRBV19
CASSLGTSTDTQYF,TGTGCCAGCAGCTTAGGGACCAGCACAGATACGCAGTATTTT,NA,TRBJ2-3,14,few,TRBV7-9
CASSLAHSGGTYEQYF,TGCGCCAGCAGCCTCGCGCACTCAGGTGGGACCTACGAGCAGTACTTC,NA,TRBJ2-7,16,once,TRBV4-3
CASSLGTGTNQPQHF,TGTGCCAGCAGCCTTGGGACCGGGACAAATCAGCCCCAGCATTTT,NA,TRBJ1-5,15,few,TRBV5-6
CASSSRLAGGKDTQYF,TGTGCCAGCAGCTCTAGACTAGCGGGGGGCAAGGATACGCAGTATTTT,TRBD2,TRBJ2-3,16,NA,TRBV7-2
CASSPYINTIYF,TGTGCCAGCAGTCCTTACATAAACACCATATATTTT,NA,TRBJ1-3,12,NA,TRBV28
CASSGNRLYGYTF,TGTGCCAGCAGTGGAAACAGACTCTATGGCTACACCTTC,NA,TRBJ1-2,13,NA,TRBV6-1
CAVRGQGLPETQYF,TGTGCTGTCCGCGGGCAGGGTCTGCCGGAGACCCAGTACTTC,NA,TRBJ2-5,14,NA,TRBV30
CASSQYRDGNYGYTF,TGCGCCAGCAGCCAATACCGGGACGGTAACTATGGCTACACCTTC,NA,TRBJ1-2,15,few,TRBV4-3
CASSPNVGQGASYEQYF,TGTGCCAGCAGCCCCAACGTCGGACAGGGGGCCTCCTACGAGCAGTACTTC,TRBD1,TRBJ2-7,17,few,TRBV14
CASSLQFVGYEQYF,TGTGCCAGCAGCTTGCAGTTTGTGGGTTACGAGCAGTACTTC,NA,TRBJ2-7,14,NA,TRBV5-6
CASSQDGDTPYETQYF,TGCGCCAGCAGCCAAGATGGTGACACTCCTTATGAGACCCAGTACTTC,NA,TRBJ2-5,16,NA,TRBV4-3
CASSKGGTAWDDQPQHF,TGTGCCAGCAGCAAAGGGGGGACCGCCTGGGACGATCAGCCCCAGCATTTT,NA,TRBJ1-5,17,NA,TRBV9
CSVALGTYGYTF,TGCAGCGTGGCCCTTGGCACCTATGGCTACACCTTC,NA,TRBJ1-2,12,NA,TRBV29-1
CASSLSRSLLGNTIYF,TGTGCCAGCAGCTTAAGCAGATCTCTTTTGGGAAACACCATATATTTT,NA,TRBJ1-3,16,NA,TRBV13
CASSLGLAGESEQYF,TGTGCCAGCAGCTTAGGACTAGCGGGGGAAAGCGAGCAGTACTTC,TRBD2,TRBJ2-7,15,NA,TRBV13
CASSQDWSGTTEAFF,TGCGCCAGCAGCCAAGATTGGTCAGGGACCACTGAAGCTTTCTTT,NA,TRBJ1-1,15,NA,TRBV4-3
CASSESGGASYNEQFF,TGTGCCAGCAGTGAAAGCGGGGGGGCCTCCTACAATGAGCAGTTCTTC,TRBD2,TRBJ2-1,16,NA,TRBV2
CSVDVRQGNYGYTF,TGCAGCGTTGACGTTAGACAGGGGAACTATGGCTACACCTTC,TRBD1,TRBJ1-2,14,NA,TRBV29-1
CASIGQQETQYF,TGTGCCAGCATTGGCCAGCAAGAGACCCAGTACTTC,NA,TRBJ2-5,12,few,TRBV2
CASSLVGAGYNEQFF,TGTGCCAGCAGCTTGGTAGGGGCAGGCTACAATGAGCAGTTCTTC,NA,TRBJ2-1,15,few,TRBV5-6
CASSNRDILNYGYTF,TGTGCCAGCAGCAACCGGGACATCCTAAACTATGGCTACACCTTC,NA,TRBJ1-2,15,NA,TRBV11-2
CASSDHYYNEQFF,TGTGCCAGCAGTGACCACTACTACAATGAGCAGTTCTTC,NA,TRBJ2-1,13,NA,TRBV2
CASSAVYNEQFF,TGTGCCAGCAGTGCAGTGTACAATGAGCAGTTCTTC,NA,TRBJ2-1,12,NA,TRBV2
CASSPLGVGYGYTF,TGTGCCAGCAGCCCTTTGGGGGTTGGCTATGGCTACACCTTC,NA,TRBJ1-2,14,once,TRBV7-9
CASSHLWRGQPEAFF,TGCGCCAGCAGCCACCTTTGGAGGGGACAGCCTGAAGCTTTCTTT,TRBD1,TRBJ1-1,15,NA,TRBV4-1
CATKTGSYEQYF,TGTGCCACGAAGACGGGATCCTACGAGCAGTACTTC,NA,TRBJ2-7,12,NA,TRBV10-3
CSVGVAGDTGELFF,TGCAGCGTTGGGGTAGCGGGGGACACCGGGGAGCTGTTTTTT,TRBD2,TRBJ2-2,14,few,TRBV29-1
CASTPAGGPEDEQFF,TGTGCCAGCACCCCCGCGGGGGGGCCTGAGGATGAGCAGTTCTTC,TRBD2,TRBJ2-1,15,NA,TRBV28
CASSHDWGGLNTEAFF,TGTGCCAGCAGCCATGACTGGGGGGGCTTGAACACTGAAGCTTTCTTT,NA,TRBJ1-1,16,NA,TRBV7-9
CASSLTVRPDEQYF,TGTGCCAGCAGCTTAACCGTTCGACCAGACGAGCAGTACTTC,NA,TRBJ2-7,14,NA,TRBV11-2
CSVDVRGKDTDTQYF,TGCAGCGTTGATGTCAGGGGGAAAGACACAGATACGCAGTATTTT,TRBD1,TRBJ2-3,15,NA,TRBV29-1
CASSRFPGAAGNSPLHF,TGCGCCAGCAGCCGATTTCCAGGGGCCGCGGGGAATTCACCCCTCCACTTT,NA,TRBJ1-6,17,NA,TRBV4-1
CASSFFSDTYEQYF,TGTGCCAGCAGTTTTTTCAGTGATACCTACGAGCAGTACTTC,NA,TRBJ2-7,14,NA,TRBV28
CASSSLGDRGTDTQYF,TGTGCCAGCAGCTCCCTCGGGGACAGGGGCACAGATACGCAGTATTTT,TRBD1,TRBJ2-3,16,many,TRBV28
CASSELGTEETQYF,TGTGCCAGCAGTGAGCTAGGGACAGAAGAGACCCAGTACTTC,TRBD1,TRBJ2-5,14,NA,TRBV27
CAWSRSGNQPQHF,TGTGCCTGGAGTAGGTCGGGCAATCAGCCCCAGCATTTT,NA,TRBJ1-5,13,NA,TRBV30
CASSSYWTSGVYNEQFF,TGTGCCAGCAGTTCGTACTGGACTAGCGGGGTTTACAATGAGCAGTTCTTC,TRBD2,TRBJ2-1,17,NA,TRBV27
CATTQGAYTGELFF,TGTGCCACTACCCAGGGGGCATACACCGGGGAGCTGTTTTTT,TRBD1,TRBJ2-2,14,NA,TRBV6-5
CASSPGTEPYEQYF,TGTGCCAGCAGTCCCGGGACGGAACCCTACGAGCAGTACTTC,NA,TRBJ2-7,14,NA,TRBV27
CATSSPREGSSYEQYF,TGTGCCACCAGCAGCCCAAGGGAGGGAAGCTCCTACGAGCAGTACTTC,TRBD2,TRBJ2-7,16,NA,TRBV15